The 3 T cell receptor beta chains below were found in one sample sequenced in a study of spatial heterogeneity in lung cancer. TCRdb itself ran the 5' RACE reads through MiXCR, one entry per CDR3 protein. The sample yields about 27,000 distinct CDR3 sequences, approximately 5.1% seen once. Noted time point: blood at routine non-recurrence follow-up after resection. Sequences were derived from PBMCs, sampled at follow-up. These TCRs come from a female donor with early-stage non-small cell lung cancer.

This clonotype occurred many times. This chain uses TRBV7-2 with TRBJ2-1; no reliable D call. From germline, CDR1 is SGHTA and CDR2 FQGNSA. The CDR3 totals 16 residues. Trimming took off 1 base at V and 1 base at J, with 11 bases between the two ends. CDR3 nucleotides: TGTGCCAGCAGCTTAGTCGCCGGCTCTTCCTACAATGAGCAGTTCTTC. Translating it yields CASSLVAGSSYNEQFF.

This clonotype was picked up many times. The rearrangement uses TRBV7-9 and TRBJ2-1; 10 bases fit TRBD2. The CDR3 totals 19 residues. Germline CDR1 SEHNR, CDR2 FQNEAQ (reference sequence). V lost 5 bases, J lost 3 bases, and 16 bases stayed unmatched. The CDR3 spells CASSPKAELAGGFYNEQFF. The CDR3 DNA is TGTGCCAGCAGCCCCAAGGCGGAGTTAGCGGGGGGCTTCTACAATGAGCAGTTCTTC.

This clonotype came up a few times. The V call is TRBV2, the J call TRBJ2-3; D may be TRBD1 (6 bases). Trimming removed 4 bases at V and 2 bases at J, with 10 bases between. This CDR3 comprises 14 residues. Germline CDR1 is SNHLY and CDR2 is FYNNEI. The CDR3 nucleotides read TGTGCCAGCAGTGTCAGGGGTTTCACAGATACGCAGTATTTT. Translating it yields CASSVRGFTDTQYF.